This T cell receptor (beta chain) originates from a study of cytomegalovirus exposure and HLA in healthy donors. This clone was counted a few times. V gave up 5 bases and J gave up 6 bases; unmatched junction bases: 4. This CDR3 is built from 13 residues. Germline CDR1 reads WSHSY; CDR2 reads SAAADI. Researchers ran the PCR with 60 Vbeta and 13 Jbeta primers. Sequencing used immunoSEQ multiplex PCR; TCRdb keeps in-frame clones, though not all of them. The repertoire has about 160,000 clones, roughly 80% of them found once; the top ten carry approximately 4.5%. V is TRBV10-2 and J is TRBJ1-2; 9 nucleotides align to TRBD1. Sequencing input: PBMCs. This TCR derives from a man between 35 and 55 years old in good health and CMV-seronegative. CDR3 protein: CASSTGGKDGYTF. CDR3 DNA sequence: TGCGCCAGCAGTACAGGGGGCAAGGATGGCTACACCTTC.